These T cell receptor beta chains were read from a single sample in a study of cytomegalovirus exposure and HLA in healthy donors. Here immunoSEQ multiplex PCR was the method, and the copy in TCRdb shows in-frame clones only, minus some. The table shows some 190,000 clones, with 80% to 90% occurring only once. Material for sequencing was PBMCs. These receptors originate from a male donor in good health and CMV-seronegative. The CDR3 runs from the conserved cysteine through the conserved F or W. A D gene is named only where the DNA matches it firmly. Only some rows state a clone size, as once, few, many or a class for expanded clones.

v_gene	j_gene	abundance	d_gene	CDR3nt	CDR3aa
TRBV6-5	TRBJ1-2	NA	NA	TGTGCCAGCAGTCCCTTGACAGAGGCCTATGGCTACACCTTC	CASSPLTEAYGYTF
TRBV2	TRBJ2-1	NA	TRBD1	TGTGCCAGCAGCCGGACAGGTTCCTACAATGAGCAGTTCTTC	CASSRTGSYNEQFF
TRBV30	TRBJ1-2	NA	TRBD1	TGTGCCTGGGTACAGGGGCACTATGGCTACACCTTC	CAWVQGHYGYTF
TRBV9	TRBJ2-2	NA	TRBD2	TGTGCCAGCAGCGTAGACGGGGGGGGGTACACCGGGGAGCTGTTTTTT	CASSVDGGGYTGELFF
TRBV9	TRBJ2-3	NA	TRBD1	TGTGCCAGCAGCGTAAGACAGGGGCCAGCTAGCACAGATACGCAGTATTTT	CASSVRQGPASTDTQYF
TRBV27	TRBJ2-1	NA	TRBD2	TGTGCCAGCAGTTTAGGGGTTCCGGGACTAGCGGGAGGGCCCTCTTGGAATGAGCAGTTCTTC	CASSLGVPGLAGGPSWNEQFF
TRBV9	TRBJ2-7	NA	NA	TGTGCCAGCAGCGTTACCTACGAGCAGTACTTC	CASSVTYEQYF
TRBV28	TRBJ2-7	NA	NA	TGTGCCAGCAGTTTACCGGGGAAGACCTACGAGCAGTACTTC	CASSLPGKTYEQYF
TRBV7-9	TRBJ1-2	NA	TRBD1	TGTGCCAGCAGCTCGGGACAGGGCCATGGCTACACCTTC	CASSSGQGHGYTF
TRBV7-6	TRBJ2-5	NA	NA	TGTGCCAGCAGCTTAGGGGCTGGGGGCATAGGAGAGACCCAGTACTTC	CASSLGAGGIGETQYF
TRBV4-3	TRBJ2-2	many	TRBD2	TGCGCCAGCAGCCAAAGGACTAGCGGGGGAGAGAACACCGGGGAGCTGTTTTTT	CASSQRTSGGENTGELFF
TRBV2	TRBJ2-5	NA	NA	TGTGCCAGCAGTGAATCCCCAGGGGCAAAAGAGACCCAGTACTTC	CASSESPGAKETQYF
TRBV7-2	TRBJ2-3	NA	NA	TGTGCCAGCAGCTTAGTAGGAGGGTTTAATTCTGATACGCAGTATTTT	CASSLVGGFNSDTQYF
TRBV28	TRBJ2-7	NA	TRBD1	TGTGCCAGCAGGATTGCAGCAAACAGGGGTTCCTACTTC	CASRIAANRGSYF
TRBV7-3	TRBJ2-5	once	NA	TGTGCCAGCAGCTCCACAGGGTACCAAGAGACCCAGTACTTC	CASSSTGYQETQYF